A selection of T cell receptor beta chains follows, all from one sample in a study of cytomegalovirus exposure and HLA in healthy donors. Clones were read by immunoSEQ multiplex PCR, and TCRdb kept only the in-frame ones, dropping some. The repertoire holds approximately 130,000 clones, with roughly 84% as singletons. The specimen sequenced was PBMCs. The receptor source for this set is a man aged 50-59 years in good health and CMV-seronegative. Both conserved end residues are part of each CDR3. Fields, in order: V gene, D gene, clone size, J gene, CDR3 DNA, CDR3 protein. D genes are given only for firm matches. The size entry is marked missing in some rows and otherwise reads once, few, many or a size class.

>TRBV4-1|TRBD1|-|TRBJ1-1
TGCGCCAGCAGCCCAGGATCTACGACAGGGGAAGCTTTCTTT
CASSPGSTTGEAFF
>TRBV5-1|-|-|TRBJ2-5
TGCGCCAGCAGCTTGGTCCTGGAGACCCAGTACTTC
CASSLVLETQYF
>TRBV14|-|few|TRBJ2-4
TGTGCCAGCAGCCAAAGGTCAGGGTTGAGAAACATTCAGTACTTC
CASSQRSGLRNIQYF
>TRBV5-1|TRBD2|-|TRBJ2-5
TGCGCCAGCAAGAGCGGGGGGTACCAAGAGACCCAGTACTTC
CASKSGGYQETQYF
>TRBV14|TRBD1|-|TRBJ1-3
TGTGCCAGCAGTCTAACGACAGGGGCCATATATTTT
CASSLTTGAIYF
>TRBV5-1|-|-|TRBJ2-3
TGCGCCAGCAGCTCACTAGGTACAGATACGCAGTATTTT
CASSSLGTDTQYF
>TRBV19|-|-|TRBJ1-5
TGTGCCACCTGGGACTCTGATGGCAATCAGCCCCAGCATTTT
CATWDSDGNQPQHF
>TRBV19|-|once|TRBJ1-4
TGTGCCAGCCGTCGGGGACAAAATGAAAAACTGTTTTTT
CASRRGQNEKLFF
>TRBV7-9|-|few|TRBJ2-7
TGTGCCAGCAGCCAAAACAGGTACGAGCAGTACTTC
CASSQNRYEQYF
>TRBV5-1|-|-|TRBJ2-5
TGCGCCAGCAGCTCCTTTCCGGGATCACAAGAGACCCAGTACTTC
CASSSFPGSQETQYF
>TRBV30|TRBD2|-|TRBJ2-5
TGTGCCTGGAGTGTACTAGCGGGGATGAGAGAGCAGTACTTC
CAWSVLAGMREQYF
>TRBV19|TRBD2|-|TRBJ2-3
TGTGCCAGTAGTACCCGATGGGCGGGGGTCATCACAGATACGCAGTATTTT
CASSTRWAGVITDTQYF
>TRBV5-4|-|-|TRBJ1-6
TGTGCCAGCAGCTTGGGACAGTTTGACTCGACCCTCCACTTT
CASSLGQFDSTLHF
>TRBV5-1|-|-|TRBJ2-5
TGCGCCAGCAGCTTCTCTCCGGGTAGGGCCTCTCCCAGGGGAACCCAGTACTTC
CASSFSPGRASPRGTQYF
>TRBV19|TRBD2|-|TRBJ2-2
TGTGCCAGTAGTGCCACTAGCGGGGGCACCGGGGAGCTGTTTTTT
CASSATSGGTGELFF
>TRBV5-4|TRBD1|-|TRBJ1-3
TGTGCCAGCAGCTGGGGGACAGGTCTGGGAGACACCATATATTTT
CASSWGTGLGDTIYF
>TRBV29-1|-|-|TRBJ2-1
TGCAGCGTTCCCGGCATCTCGGACGGAGGCTCCTACAATGAGCAGTTCTTC
CSVPGISDGGSYNEQFF
>TRBV28|TRBD1|-|TRBJ1-2
TGTGCCAGCAGGGCAGGGGGCTTGCGGGGCTACACCTTC
CASRAGGLRGYTF
>TRBV4-3|-|-|TRBJ1-1
TGCGCCAGCAGCCAAGGGGTAGGGGATGATGAAGCTTTCTTT
CASSQGVGDDEAFF
>TRBV6-6|-|-|TRBJ1-6
TGTGCCACCAATCGGGGGGGTTTCTATAATTCACCCCTCCACTTT
CATNRGGFYNSPLHF
>TRBV19|TRBD1|-|TRBJ1-2
TGTGCCAGTACTGGGACAGGTCTACGGTATGGCTACACCTTC
CASTGTGLRYGYTF
>TRBV9|-|few|TRBJ2-1
TGTGCCAGCAGCCCAGTACGCGGGGGCCCACGCAATGAGCAGTTCTTC
CASSPVRGGPRNEQFF
>TRBV4-1|-|-|TRBJ1-2
TGCGCCAGCAGCCAAGGTCTGCGGGACTATGGCTACACCTTC
CASSQGLRDYGYTF
>TRBV6-4|TRBD1|-|TRBJ1-3
TGTGCCAGCAGTGAAGGGACAGGGCCCTCCCCTGGAAACACCATATATTTT
CASSEGTGPSPGNTIYF
>TRBV30|TRBD1|-|TRBJ1-3
TGTGCTTGGAGGCGGGACAGTTACTCTGGAAACACCATATATTTT
CAWRRDSYSGNTIYF
>TRBV30|TRBD1|-|TRBJ1-1
TGTGCCTGGAGTAGACAGGGTCCCACTGAAGCTTTCTTT
CAWSRQGPTEAFF
>TRBV19|-|-|TRBJ1-5
TGTGCCAGTAGCCCCAGAGGTAATCAGCCCCAGCATTTT
CASSPRGNQPQHF